This T cell receptor beta chain originates from a study of beta chain features in type 1 diabetes. Findings and limits, study-wide: HLA influence on TCRB rearrangement stayed unresolved here.

One heparinised blood draw averaging around 120 mL was given by each donor. A CD45RO/CCR7/CD25/CD127/CD95/CD27 panel sorted naive, central memory, regulatory and stem cell-like memory CD4+ cells. This clone was counted only a few times. Its antigen is unidentified. The sequenced template was cDNA made from the entire isolated RNA. Clones were read by immunoSEQ multiplex PCR, and TCRdb kept only the in-frame ones, dropping some. The sample carries about 19,000 clones, 40% to 60% recorded once. The ends were cut back, 3 bases at V and 6 bases at J, with 12 bases in the middle. Per germline, CDR1 KGHSH and CDR2 LQKENI. The CDR3 length is 13 residues.

This chain links TRBV18 with TRBJ2-7; D is possibly TRBD2 (5 bases). The clonotype comes from a young man in good health. The sequenced material came from stem cell memory CD4+ T cells from blood. CDR3 sequence reads: CASSPPTSTEQYF. DNA for the CDR3: TGTGCCAGCTCACCCCCAACTAGTACCGAGCAGTACTTC.